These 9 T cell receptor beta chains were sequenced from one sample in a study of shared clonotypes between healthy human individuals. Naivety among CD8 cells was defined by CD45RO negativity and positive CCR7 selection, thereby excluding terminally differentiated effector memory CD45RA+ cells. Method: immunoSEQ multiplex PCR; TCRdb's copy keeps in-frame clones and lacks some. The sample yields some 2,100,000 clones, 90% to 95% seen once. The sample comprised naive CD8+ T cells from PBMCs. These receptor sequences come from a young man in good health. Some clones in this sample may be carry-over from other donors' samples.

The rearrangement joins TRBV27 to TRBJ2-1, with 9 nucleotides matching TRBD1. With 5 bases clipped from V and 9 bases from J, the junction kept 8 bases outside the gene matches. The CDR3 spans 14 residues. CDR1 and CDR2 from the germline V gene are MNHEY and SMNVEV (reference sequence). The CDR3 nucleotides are TGTGCCAGCAGTCCCGGGACAGGGATTGGTGAGCAGTTCTTC. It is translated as CASSPGTGIGEQFF.

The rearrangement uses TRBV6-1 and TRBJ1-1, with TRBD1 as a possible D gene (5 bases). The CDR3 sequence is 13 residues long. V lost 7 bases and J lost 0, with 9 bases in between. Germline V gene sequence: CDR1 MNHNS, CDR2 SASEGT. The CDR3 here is CASIGHLNTEAFF. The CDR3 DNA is TGTGCCAGCATAGGACACCTGAACACTGAAGCTTTCTTT.

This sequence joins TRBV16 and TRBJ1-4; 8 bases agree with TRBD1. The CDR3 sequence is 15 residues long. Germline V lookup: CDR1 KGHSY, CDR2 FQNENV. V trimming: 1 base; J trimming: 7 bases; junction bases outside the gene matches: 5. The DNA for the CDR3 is TGTGCCAGCAGCCAATTGCAGGGGGCGTCTGAAAAACTGTTTTTT. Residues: CASSQLQGASEKLFF.

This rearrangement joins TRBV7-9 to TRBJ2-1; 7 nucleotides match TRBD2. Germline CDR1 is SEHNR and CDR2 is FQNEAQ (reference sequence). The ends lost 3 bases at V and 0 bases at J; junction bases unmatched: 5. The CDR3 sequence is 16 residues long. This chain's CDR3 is CASSFLGGYSYNEQFF. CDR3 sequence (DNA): TGTGCCAGCAGCTTCTTGGGGGGGTACTCCTACAATGAGCAGTTCTTC.

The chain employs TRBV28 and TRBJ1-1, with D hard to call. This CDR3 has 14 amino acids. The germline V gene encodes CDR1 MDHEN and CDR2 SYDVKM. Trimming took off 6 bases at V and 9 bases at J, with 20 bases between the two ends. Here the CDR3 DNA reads TGTGCCAGCAGGTTGCGCGGTCCTGGGTTTAAAGCTTTCTTT. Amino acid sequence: CASRLRGPGFKAFF.

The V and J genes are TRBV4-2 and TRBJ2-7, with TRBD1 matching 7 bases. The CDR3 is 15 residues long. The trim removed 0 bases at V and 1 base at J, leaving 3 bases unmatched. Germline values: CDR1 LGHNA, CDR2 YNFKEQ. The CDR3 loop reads CASSQEGGQSYEQYF. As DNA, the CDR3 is TGTGCCAGCAGCCAAGAAGGGGGACAGTCCTACGAGCAGTACTTC.

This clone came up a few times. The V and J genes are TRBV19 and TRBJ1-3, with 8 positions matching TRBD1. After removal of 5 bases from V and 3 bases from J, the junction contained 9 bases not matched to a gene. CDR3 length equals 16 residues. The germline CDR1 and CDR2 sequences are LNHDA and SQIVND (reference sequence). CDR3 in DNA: TGTGCCAGTAGTCCCCTGACAGGGGATTATGGAAACACCATATATTTT. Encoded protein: CASSPLTGDYGNTIYF.

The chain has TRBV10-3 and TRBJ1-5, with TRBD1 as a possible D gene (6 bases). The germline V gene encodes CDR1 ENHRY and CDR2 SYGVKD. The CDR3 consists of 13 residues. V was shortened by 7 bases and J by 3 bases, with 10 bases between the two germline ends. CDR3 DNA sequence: TGTGCCATCACGGGGGCCCCCAATCAGCCCCAGCATTTT. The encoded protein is CAITGAPNQPQHF.

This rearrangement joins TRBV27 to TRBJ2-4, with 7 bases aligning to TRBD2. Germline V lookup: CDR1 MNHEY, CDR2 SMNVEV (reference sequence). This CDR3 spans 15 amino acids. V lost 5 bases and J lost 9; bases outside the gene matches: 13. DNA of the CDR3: TGTGCCAGCAGTACCAGACAGACTAGCCGAGGCATTCAGTACTTC. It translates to CASSTRQTSRGIQYF.